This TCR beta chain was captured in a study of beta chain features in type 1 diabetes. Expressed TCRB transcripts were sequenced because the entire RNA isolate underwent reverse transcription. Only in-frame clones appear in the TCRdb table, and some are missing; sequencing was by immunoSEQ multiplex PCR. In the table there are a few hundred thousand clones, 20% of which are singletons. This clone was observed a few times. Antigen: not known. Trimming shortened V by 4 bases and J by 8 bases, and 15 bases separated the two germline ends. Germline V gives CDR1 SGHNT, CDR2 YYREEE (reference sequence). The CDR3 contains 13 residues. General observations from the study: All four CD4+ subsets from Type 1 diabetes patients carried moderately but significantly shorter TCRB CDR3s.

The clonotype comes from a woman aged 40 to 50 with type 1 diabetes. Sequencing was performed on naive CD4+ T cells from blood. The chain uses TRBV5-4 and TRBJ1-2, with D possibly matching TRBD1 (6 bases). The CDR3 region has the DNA TGTGCCAGCAGCCGACAGGCGGAGGACGGCTACACCTTC. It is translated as CASSRQAEDGYTF. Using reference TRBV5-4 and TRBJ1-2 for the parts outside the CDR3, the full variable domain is ETGVTQSPTHLIKTRGQQVTLRCSSQSGHNTVSWYQQALGQGPQFIFQYYREEENGRGNFPPRFSGLQFPNYSSELNVNALELDDSALYLCASSRQAEDGYTFGSGTRLTVV.